The present T cell receptor beta chain was sequenced within a study of shared clonotypes between healthy human individuals. Study as a whole: Used for every donor were three CD4 naive, three CD4 memory, two CD8 naive and one CD8 memory plate. General study points: Memory subsets generally showed lower estimated richness than naive subsets. Compared with clonotypes that all four donors shared, non-shared clonotypes had lower generation probabilities.

To note about this clone: Its antigen remains unidentified.

TCRdb keeps only in-frame clones here, not all; method: immunoSEQ multiplex PCR. The table lists around 700,000 clones, roughly 70% of them singletons. Trimming took off 2 bases at V and 6 bases at J, with 11 bases between the two ends. The germline CDR1 and CDR2 sequences are KGHSH and LQKENI. CDR3 length equals 13 residues. Sequencing was done on a sample of memory CD4+ T cells sorted from blood. Subset noted: CD45RA-negative fraction. The chain is built from TRBV18 and TRBJ2-7; no definite D call. The sequence derives from a woman aged 30 to 39 in good health. The CDR3 DNA sequence: TGTGCCAGCTCACCATCTTCCCCCAGCGAGCAGTACTTC. It yields the protein CASSPSSPSEQYF. Supplemented by reference TRBV18 and TRBJ2-7, the full variable domain reads NAGVMQNPRHLVRRRGQEARLRCSPMKGHSHVYWYRQLPEEGLKFMVYLQKENIIDESGMPKERFSAEFPKEGPSILRIQQVVRGDSAAYFCASSPSSPSEQYFGPGTRLTVT.